The entry below describes one T cell receptor beta chain. Its matching antigen is unknown. Method: immunoSEQ multiplex PCR; TCRdb's copy keeps in-frame clones and lacks some. The repertoire holds 70,000 to 95,000 clones, roughly 94% seen once, with 2.6% in the top ten. The data stem from a study of OX40 agonist ivuxolimab in advanced cancers. Overall study findings and caveats: Among T cells, CD8+ cells averaged more expanded clones than CD4+ cells.

The sequencing here drew on CD4+ or CD8+ T cells sorted from blood, taken in a trial of the OX40 agonist ivuxolimab. This sequence was found in an adult with an advanced solid tumor such as melanoma, head and neck, liver or kidney cancer.

The CDR3 coding sequence is TGTGCCACGGCTTATCCCCCCTCAAGCGGACAAAGATATCAGCCCCAGCATTTT. This gives the protein CATAYPPSSGQRYQPQHF. The rearrangement uses TRBV15 and TRBJ1-5; weak D call: TRBD1 (5 bases). Germline CDR1 is LNHNV and CDR2 is YYDKDF (reference sequence). The V and J ends lost 9 bases and 5 bases respectively, with 29 bases between them. This CDR3 is 18 amino acids long.